These 15 T cell receptor beta chains were sequenced from one sample in a study of blood T cell repertoires in COVID-19. This table comes from immunoSEQ multiplex PCR, and its TCRdb copy is limited to in-frame clones, with some not included. The sample carries 470,000 or so clones, approximately 85% recorded once. Specimen: peripheral blood. All receptors derive from a human donor in a cohort sampled during active COVID-19.

The chain has TRBV28 and TRBJ2-1, with 10 nucleotides matching TRBD1. V gave up 4 bases and J gave up 4 bases; unmatched junction bases: 4. This CDR3 has 15 amino acids. Germline V gene lookup returns CDR1 MDHEN and CDR2 SYDVKM. CDR3 DNA: TGTGCCAGCAGTTCACCGGGACAGGGGTACAATGAGCAGTTCTTC. Its translation: CASSSPGQGYNEQFF.

This clone has only one observation. The CDR3 region has the DNA TGTGCCTGGAGTTCACGACGGGCGGGTGAAGCTTTCTTT. This sequence encodes CAWSSRRAGEAFF. The chain employs TRBV30 and TRBJ1-1; D remains ambiguous. CDR1 and CDR2 (germline): GTSNPN, SVGIG (reference sequence). The CDR3 runs 13 residues. Trimming removed 2 bases at V and 7 bases at J, with 14 bases between.

The chain uses TRBV7-3 and TRBJ2-5; TRBD2 aligns across 8 bases. The CDR3 sequence is 16 residues long. CDR1 and CDR2 (germline): SGHTA, FQGTGA. With V trimmed by 3 bases and J by 2 bases, 8 bases remained unmatched. DNA of the CDR3: TGTGCCAGCAGCTTGGAAGATCCTAGCGGGCAAGAGACCCAGTACTTC. Its protein is CASSLEDPSGQETQYF.

In DNA form, the CDR3 reads TGTGCCAGCAGCTTAGGAGAGGAGACCCAGTACTTC. This encodes CASSLGEETQYF. The chain joins TRBV7-2 to TRBJ2-5; no clear D gene. The V end lost 1 base, the J end lost 5 bases, and 5 bases lay between the germline ends. Germline assignment: CDR1 SGHTA and CDR2 FQGNSA. The CDR3 loop spans 12 amino acids.

The chain has TRBV6-5 and TRBJ1-5, with a possible D match to TRBD1 (5 bases). Per germline, CDR1 MNHEY and CDR2 SVGAGI. The germline V and J ends were trimmed by 8 bases and 3 bases, with 11 bases remaining between them. The CDR3 runs to 13 residues. This CDR3 is CASARGVNQPQHF. As DNA, the CDR3 is TGTGCCAGCGCAAGGGGTGTCAATCAGCCCCAGCATTTT.

The V call is TRBV7-3, the J call TRBJ2-2, with TRBD1 identical over 12 bases. Per germline, CDR1 SGHTA and CDR2 FQGTGA. The CDR3 sequence is 16 residues long. With V trimmed by 2 bases and J by 7 bases, 5 bases remained unmatched. The DNA of the CDR3 is TGTGCCAGCAGCTTACTGGGACAGGGGGCAAACGGGGAGCTGTTTTTT. Translation gives CASSLLGQGANGELFF.

The chain joins TRBV6-5 to TRBJ1-4; D is possibly TRBD1 (5 bases). The V and J ends lost 6 bases and 5 bases respectively, with 16 bases between them. Germline CDR1 reads MNHEY; CDR2 reads SVGAGI. The CDR3 has 15 residues. The CDR3 is CASSALRQGNEKLFF. The DNA of the CDR3 is TGTGCCAGCAGCGCCCTGAGGCAGGGCAATGAAAAACTGTTTTTT.

The rearrangement uses TRBV19 and TRBJ2-3; 8 nucleotides agree with TRBD1. The CDR3 loop spans 16 amino acids. Germline V gene lookup returns CDR1 LNHDA and CDR2 SQIVND (reference sequence). V shed 4 bases, J shed 5 bases, and the junction held 11 bases outside the gene matches. Here the CDR3 reads CASSTTLGQGGDTQYF. CDR3 coding DNA: TGTGCCAGTAGTACCACCCTCGGACAGGGTGGAGATACGCAGTATTTT.

The chain combines TRBV7-9 with TRBJ1-6, with no clear D. The CDR3 covers 15 residues. Germline lookup yields CDR1 SEHNR and CDR2 FQNEAQ (reference sequence). V shed 1 base and J shed 5 bases, with 9 bases lying between them. The CDR3 sequence is CASSLVGEDNSPLHF. The CDR3 DNA reads as TGTGCCAGCAGCTTAGTAGGAGAGGATAATTCACCCCTCCACTTT. The whole variable domain, remainder taken from reference TRBV7-9 and TRBJ1-6, is DTGVSQNPRHKITKRGQNVTFRCDPISEHNRLYWYRQTLGQGPEFLTYFQNEAQLEKSRLLSDRFSAERPKGSFSTLEIQRTEQGDSAMYLCASSLVGEDNSPLHFGNGTRLTVT.

This clone was observed a single time. The DNA for the CDR3 is TGTGCCAGCAGCCAAGGAGGACAGAGCCGTCAGCCCCAGCATTTT. Protein product: CASSQGGQSRQPQHF. V and J are TRBV3-1 (or the pseudogene TRBV3-2) and TRBJ1-5; tentatively, D is TRBD1 (6 bases). This CDR3 is 15 amino acids long. Trimming left V 1 base short and J 6 bases short, with 13 bases between. The germline CDR1 and CDR2 sequences are LGHDT and YNNKEL (reference sequence).

The CDR3 here is CASSSGTGYTNYGYTF. The DNA of the CDR3 is TGTGCCAGCAGCTCCGGGACAGGGTATACTAACTATGGCTACACCTTC. This chain uses TRBV5-6 with TRBJ1-2; TRBD1 matches at 9 bases. Germline CDR1 SGHDT, CDR2 YYEEEE. With 3 bases clipped from V and 0 bases from J, the junction kept 6 bases outside the gene matches. This CDR3 has 16 residues.

The chain joins TRBV6-6 to TRBJ1-5; D is perhaps TRBD1 (5 bases). CDR1 and CDR2 from the germline V gene are MNHNY and SVGAGI (reference sequence). This CDR3 is built from 15 residues. V lost 0 bases, J lost 9 bases, and 15 bases lay in between. The CDR3 here is CASSYSSRQQRPQHF. DNA of the CDR3: TGTGCCAGCAGTTACTCGTCGCGACAGCAAAGGCCCCAGCATTTT.

The chain joins TRBV6-2 or TRBV6-3 to TRBJ2-2; 8 nucleotides line up with TRBD1. Germline CDR1 and CDR2: MNHEY and SVGEGT. V lost 6 bases, J lost 13 bases, and 7 bases stayed unmatched. The CDR3 loop spans 12 amino acids. DNA of the CDR3: TGTGCCAGCAGCCTCGGACAGGGTGGGCTGTTTTTT. Protein sequence: CASSLGQGGLFF.

The rearrangement links TRBV27 to TRBJ2-1; 10 bases line up with TRBD2. Trimming took 2 bases from V and 3 from J; bases not matched to a gene: 7. CDR3 length: 17 amino acids. Germline loops: CDR1 MNHEY, CDR2 SMNVEV (reference sequence). DNA for the CDR3: TGTGCCAGCAGTTTAGAGAGGAGCGGGAGGGTCTACAATGAGCAGTTCTTC. Amino acids: CASSLERSGRVYNEQFF.

This chain connects TRBV7-3 to TRBJ2-3; 8 nucleotides agree with TRBD2. Germline V gene sequence: CDR1 SGHTA, CDR2 FQGTGA. The trim removed 1 base at V and 0 bases at J, leaving 6 bases unmatched. The CDR3 runs 17 residues. CDR3 region: CASSLKPTSGSTDTQYF. The CDR3 coding sequence is TGTGCCAGCAGCTTAAAGCCCACTAGCGGCAGCACAGATACGCAGTATTTT.